The 28 T cell receptor beta chains below were found in one sample sequenced in a study of T cell changes during pregnancy in multiple sclerosis. The method was immunoSEQ multiplex PCR; TCRdb's version includes in-frame clones alone and lacks a portion of them. The repertoire holds about 98,000 clones, with 90% to 95% as singletons. This specimen was peripheral blood, taken after pregnancy. The origin of the receptors is a female donor in good health, enrolled as a control in a pregnancy study.

The chain joins TRBV5-1 to TRBJ1-3; TRBD1 matches at 9 bases. The CDR3 length is 14 residues. Germline V gives CDR1 SGHRS, CDR2 YFSETQ. J gave up 4 bases and V 7 bases, and 6 bases lay outside the gene matches. The CDR3 DNA reads TGCGCCAGCGGACAGGGGCTTGTGGGAAACACCATATATTTT. Amino acids: CASGQGLVGNTIYF.

The rearrangement joins TRBV11-2 to TRBJ2-1, with D tentatively TRBD2 (5 bases). Germline assignment: CDR1 SGHAT and CDR2 FQNNGV. This CDR3 is 17 amino acids long. The V gene lost 1 base and the J gene lost 0 bases, with 13 bases spanning the gap. In DNA, the CDR3 is TGTGCCAGCAGCTTAGTAGCTCTGGGGAGCTCCTACAATGAGCAGTTCTTC. Translation: CASSLVALGSSYNEQFF.

V gene TRBV7-9 combines with J gene TRBJ2-3, with 12 bases lining up with TRBD2. J was trimmed by 0 bases and V by 5 bases; bases with no gene match: 6. CDR3 size: 17 residues. CDR1 SEHNR and CDR2 FQNEAQ come from the germline V gene (reference sequence). CDR3 in amino acids: CASSPWTSGISTDTQYF. The CDR3 coding sequence is TGTGCCAGCAGCCCTTGGACTAGCGGGATAAGCACAGATACGCAGTATTTT. Drawing the rest from reference TRBV7-9 and TRBJ2-3, the complete variable domain is DTGVSQNPRHKITKRGQNVTFRCDPISEHNRLYWYRQTLGQGPEFLTYFQNEAQLEKSRLLSDRFSAERPKGSFSTLEIQRTEQGDSAMYLCASSPWTSGISTDTQYFGPGTRLTVL.

V usage is TRBV20-1 and J usage is TRBJ1-2; D gene unclear. V lost 5 bases to trimming and J lost 6 bases, with 10 bases between them. Per the germline V gene, CDR1 is DFQATT and CDR2 is SNEGSKA (reference sequence). CDR3 length equals 11 residues. CDR3 protein: CSAYGDNGYTF. The CDR3 region has the DNA TGCAGTGCTTACGGGGATAATGGCTACACCTTC.

The chain couples TRBV6-6 to TRBJ2-7; no reliable D call. CDR3 length: 15 residues. Germline V gene sequence: CDR1 MNHNY, CDR2 SVGAGI (reference sequence). Trimming pared 0 bases from V and 9 bases from J, leaving 18 bases between. In nucleotides, the CDR3 is TGTGCCAGCAGTTACTCCTCACTGAGGAGTCCTGGGCAGTACTTC. It translates to CASSYSSLRSPGQYF.

The rearrangement links TRBV4-1 to TRBJ2-3; D uncertain. CDR3 length: 14 residues. V was cut by 4 bases and J by 0 bases, with 8 bases left in between. Per the germline V gene, CDR1 is MGHRA and CDR2 is YSYEKL. CDR3 in amino acids: CASSRDGSTDTQYF. Written as DNA, the CDR3 is TGCGCCAGCAGCCGAGACGGTAGCACAGATACGCAGTATTTT.

The CDR3 is CASSRGVDRAYEQYF. CDR3 in DNA: TGTGCCAGCAGCCGGGGGGTGGACAGGGCCTACGAGCAGTACTTC. The chain couples TRBV6-5 to TRBJ2-7; possibly TRBD1 for D (8 bases). CDR1 and CDR2 (germline): MNHEY, SVGAGI. There are 15 residues in the CDR3. The V end was cut by 6 bases, the J end by 2 bases, with 17 bases between.

The rearrangement links TRBV9 to TRBJ2-3; TRBD2 is a possible D gene (5 bases). Germline-derived CDR1 and CDR2 are SGDLS and YYNGEE. Trimming left V 0 bases short and J 6 bases short, with 11 bases between. This CDR3 spans 14 amino acids. The CDR3 region is CASSVGSARDTQYF. The DNA of the CDR3 is TGTGCCAGCAGCGTAGGTAGCGCGAGGGATACGCAGTATTTT.

V usage is TRBV14 and J usage is TRBJ2-1, with D tentatively TRBD1 (5 bases). The germline gives CDR1 SGHDN, CDR2 FVKESK. V gave up 2 bases and J gave up 1 base, with 12 bases separating them. CDR3 length: 16 residues. CDR3 loop: CASSQPGQRSYNEQFF. CDR3 DNA: TGTGCCAGCAGCCAACCAGGGCAAAGGTCCTACAATGAGCAGTTCTTC.

This clone was seen only a few times. CDR3 nucleotide sequence: TGCAGCGTTGAGGGCGGGAGTGTTTTCGAGCAGTACTTC. Its translation: CSVEGGSVFEQYF. The chain carries TRBV29-1 and TRBJ2-7; 7 bases are a match to TRBD2. There are 13 residues in the CDR3. V shed 3 bases, J shed 6 bases, and the junction held 8 bases outside the gene matches. CDR1 is SQVTM, CDR2 ANQGSEA, per germline.

The chain joins TRBV15 to TRBJ2-5, with TRBD2 identical over 9 bases. Germline CDR1 LNHNV, CDR2 YYDKDF (reference sequence). The CDR3 has 16 residues. The J segment lost 2 bases and the V segment lost 0 bases, leaving 4 bases of the junction unmatched. Written as DNA, the CDR3 is TGTGCCACCAGCAGAGATCAGACTAGCGGACAAGAGACCCAGTACTTC. Amino acid sequence: CATSRDQTSGQETQYF.

The chain has TRBV4-1 and TRBJ2-1, with TRBD2 matching 8 bases. Germline CDR1 MGHRA, CDR2 YSYEKL. The V and J ends lost 3 bases and 16 bases, in that order; junction bases with no gene match: 5. The CDR3 spans 11 residues. The CDR3 DNA reads as TGCGCCAGCAGCCATGTAGCGGGAAAATTCTTC. This codes for CASSHVAGKFF.

The table lists this clone with a few counts. The genes are TRBV28 and TRBJ1-1; D remains unclear. The CDR3 has 13 amino acids. V lost 7 bases to trimming and J lost 1 base, with 10 bases between them. Germline-derived CDR1 and CDR2 are MDHEN and SYDVKM. The CDR3 sequence: CASTESRNTEAFF. For the CDR3, the DNA is TGTGCCAGCACCGAATCTAGGAACACTGAAGCTTTCTTT.

In DNA, the CDR3 is TGTGCCAGGAACAGGGACACCGGGGAGCTGTTTTTT. Translation gives CARNRDTGELFF. The chain recombines TRBV19 with TRBJ2-2; tentative D call: TRBD1 (6 bases). The germline V and J ends were trimmed by 9 bases and 3 bases, with 8 bases remaining between them. The germline V gene encodes CDR1 LNHDA and CDR2 SQIVND (reference sequence). The CDR3 spans 12 residues.

The chain uses TRBV27 and TRBJ2-2; TRBD2 matches at 11 bases. The V and J ends lost 6 bases and 4 bases, in that order; junction bases with no gene match: 4. CDR1 is MNHEY and CDR2 is SMNVEV in the germline V gene (reference sequence). The CDR3 extends over 15 amino acids. In DNA, the CDR3 is TGTGCCAGCAGACCGGGACTAGCGGTCACCGGGGAGCTGTTTTTT. Amino acids: CASRPGLAVTGELFF.

This sequence joins TRBV10-1 and TRBJ2-7, with 8 bases identical to TRBD1. Germline-derived CDR1 and CDR2 are WNHNN and SYGVQD (reference sequence). V was clipped by 2 bases and J by 2 bases; unmatched bases: 5. The CDR3 spans 15 residues. The CDR3 is CASSEGRGLPYEQYF. DNA of the CDR3: TGCGCCAGCAGTGAGGGCAGGGGGCTGCCCTACGAGCAGTACTTC.

This chain uses TRBV21-1 with TRBJ2-7; the table's D call, TRBD2, was not checked against the DNA. TRBV21-1 is noted as a pseudogene. The CDR3 has 16 residues. DNA for the CDR3: TGTGCCAGCGCTAAGTCTGGAGCGGGAAAGGTATACGAGCAGTACTTC. Its translation is CASAKSGAGKVYEQYF.

The chain carries TRBV27 and TRBJ2-1, with TRBD2 matching over 10 bases. V lost 2 bases, J lost 10 bases, and 8 bases stayed unmatched. The CDR3 runs to 15 residues. Germline V gene data show CDR1 as MNHEY and CDR2 as SMNVEV (reference sequence). The DNA of the CDR3 is TGTGCCAGCAGTTTAACTAGCGGGGACCTGGGGGAGCAGTTCTTC. Translation: CASSLTSGDLGEQFF.

This chain links TRBV16 with TRBJ2-1, with 14 positions matching TRBD2. Germline V lookup: CDR1 KGHSY, CDR2 FQNENV. The CDR3 runs 16 residues. With V trimmed by 4 bases and J by 6 bases, 5 bases remained unmatched. The CDR3 nucleotides are TGTGCCAGCAGCCGGCCGACTAGCGGGGGGGCCAATGAGCAGTTCTTC. It yields the protein CASSRPTSGGANEQFF. Complete variable domain (other parts from reference TRBV16 and TRBJ2-1): GEEVAQTPKHLVRGEGQKAKLYCAPIKGHSYVFWYQQVLKNEFKFLISFQNENVFDETGMPKERFSAKCLPNSPCSLEIQATKLEDSAVYFCASSRPTSGGANEQFFGPGTRLTVL.

This clone was seen once. The chain combines TRBV7-2 with TRBJ2-7; 8 positions agree with TRBD2. Trimming cost V 1 base and J 0 bases; bases outside gene matches: 11. CDR1 and CDR2 from the germline V gene are SGHTA and FQGNSA. CDR3 length: 18 amino acids. This CDR3 is CASSLVGPLAGSSYEQYF. In DNA, the CDR3 is TGTGCCAGCAGCTTAGTAGGGCCTCTAGCGGGCAGCTCCTACGAGCAGTACTTC.

The chain combines TRBV5-5 with TRBJ2-7, with 9 bases that match TRBD2. Germline CDR1 SGHKS, CDR2 YYEKEE (reference sequence). V shed 4 bases and J 0 bases; nucleotides not matched to a gene: 5. This CDR3 has 15 amino acids. The DNA for the CDR3 is TGTGCCAGCAGCCGGCAGCGGGGGGTCTCCTACGAGCAGTACTTC. As protein: CASSRQRGVSYEQYF.

The chain carries TRBV18 and TRBJ1-2, with D perhaps TRBD1 (6 bases). The V gene lost 6 bases and the J gene lost 0 bases, with 20 bases spanning the gap. Germline values: CDR1 KGHSH, CDR2 LQKENI. This CDR3 has 17 residues. The CDR3 loop reads CASSPALTGLTNYGYTF. The CDR3, as DNA: TGTGCCAGCTCTCCCGCCCTAACAGGGCTCACTAACTATGGCTACACCTTC.

Concerning this clone itself: Other DNA sequences in this specimen translate into the identical CDR3. The V gene is TRBV4-1, the J gene TRBJ2-7, with 8 positions matching TRBD1. V lost 1 base and J lost 2; bases outside the gene matches: 7. CDR3 size: 16 residues. Germline CDR1 and CDR2: MGHRA and YSYEKL. The CDR3 DNA is TGCGCCAGCAGCCAAGGATCGGACAGGGTAACCTACGAGCAGTACTTC. It is translated as CASSQGSDRVTYEQYF.

The CDR3 reads CASSEYRLAGGETQYF. In DNA, the CDR3 is TGTGCCAGCAGTGAATATAGGCTAGCGGGCGGCGAGACCCAGTACTTC. The chain couples TRBV25-1 to TRBJ2-5; 8 bases map to TRBD2. The CDR3 length is 16 residues. V was clipped by 0 bases and J by 5 bases; unmatched bases: 8. The germline V gene has CDR1 MGHDK and CDR2 SYGVNS.

The genes are TRBV6-5 and TRBJ2-7, with 10 bases matching TRBD1. V shed 6 bases, J shed 2 bases, and the junction held 4 bases outside the gene matches. This CDR3 contains 14 residues. Germline V gene lookup returns CDR1 MNHEY and CDR2 SVGAGI. DNA of the CDR3: TGTGCCAGCAGCGACAGGGGGCGTCCCTACGAGCAGTACTTC. Translation gives CASSDRGRPYEQYF.

This chain connects TRBV7-2 to TRBJ2-3, with D possibly TRBD1 on 5 matching bases. From germline, CDR1 is SGHTA and CDR2 FQGNSA. The CDR3 spans 16 residues. Trimming took off 0 bases at V and 3 bases at J, with 13 bases between the two ends. CDR3 DNA: TGTGCCAGCAGCTTAGCGCAGGGAATGAGGACAGATACGCAGTATTTT. It translates to CASSLAQGMRTDTQYF.

The rearrangement uses TRBV7-9 and TRBJ2-3, with TRBD2 matching over 9 bases. The V gene end was trimmed by 5 bases and the J gene end by 5 bases; junction bases not matched to a gene: 11. The CDR3 is made up of 16 amino acids. The V gene's germline CDR1 is SEHNR and CDR2 FQNEAQ (reference sequence). CDR3 nucleotides: TGTGCCAGCAGCCCGAAACCGGGACTAGCAGTAGATACGCAGTATTTT. Protein product: CASSPKPGLAVDTQYF. Combining the CDR3 with reference TRBV7-9 and TRBJ2-3 gives the whole variable domain DTGVSQNPRHKITKRGQNVTFRCDPISEHNRLYWYRQTLGQGPEFLTYFQNEAQLEKSRLLSDRFSAERPKGSFSTLEIQRTEQGDSAMYLCASSPKPGLAVDTQYFGPGTRLTVL.

CDR3 in amino acids: CASNPRGGGFNEQFF. The DNA for the CDR3 is TGTGCCAGCAACCCCCGGGGAGGGGGGTTCAATGAGCAGTTCTTC. This rearrangement joins TRBV2 to TRBJ2-1; D possibly corresponds to TRBD2 (7 bases). With 7 bases removed from V and 6 bases from J, the gap between germline ends came to 19 bases. The germline V gene encodes CDR1 SNHLY and CDR2 FYNNEI. The CDR3 has 15 amino acids.